Included here is one TCR beta chain sequence, with context. A second roughly 7 to 12 cycle PCR used barcoded and J-beta primers. MiXCR, applied by TCRdb to the 5' RACE reads, yields one record per CDR3 protein. Of 1.5 million to 2 million distinct CDR3 sequences listed, about 49% were seen once; the top ten hold less than 2.5%. This sample is part of a study of blood T cells in healthy people across ages. The CDR3 length is 16 residues. Sequenced: blood. The chain employs TRBV21-1 and TRBJ2-7; no DNA check was done on the table's D call, TRBD1. TRBV21-1 is an annotated pseudogene. The sequence derives from a woman between 40 and 55 years old in good health. The CDR3 sequence is CASSNQDRVGSYEQYF. For the CDR3, the DNA is TGTGCCAGCAGCAACCAGGACAGGGTGGGATCCTACGAGCAGTACTTC.